This entry is about one TCR beta chain. As yet, its antigen is unknown. The sample is drawn from a study of cytomegalovirus exposure and HLA in healthy donors. A multiplex PCR was run with 60 Vbeta primers and 13 Jbeta primers. Profiling relied on immunoSEQ multiplex PCR, and the TCRdb table lists in-frame clones only, not all of them. The sample has nearly 110,000 clones; about 80% are singletons. Whole-study findings and limits: An analysis that came later showed most CMV-associated TCR beta chains appearing HLA-restricted. A later analysis reportedly identified an Asian-associated ancestry cluster as carrying fewer N-insertions than the approximately 640-donor mean. A later analysis revealed that TCR association rates differed between HLA loci, peaking at DRB1 and bottoming out at HLA-C. The study put about 180 TCR beta chains on its list as cytomegalovirus-associated.

The CDR3 totals 16 residues. The germline CDR1 and CDR2 sequences are SGHVS and FNYEAQ. Trimming left V 1 base short and J 2 bases short, with 12 bases between. This chain joins TRBV7-6 and TRBJ2-4; D remains unclear. Sample: PBMCs. The TCR comes from a man aged 25-40 years in good health and CMV-seropositive. The CDR3 sequence is CASSLGPDIPKNIQYF. The CDR3 DNA reads TGTGCCAGCAGCTTAGGGCCCGATATTCCCAAAAACATTCAGTACTTC.